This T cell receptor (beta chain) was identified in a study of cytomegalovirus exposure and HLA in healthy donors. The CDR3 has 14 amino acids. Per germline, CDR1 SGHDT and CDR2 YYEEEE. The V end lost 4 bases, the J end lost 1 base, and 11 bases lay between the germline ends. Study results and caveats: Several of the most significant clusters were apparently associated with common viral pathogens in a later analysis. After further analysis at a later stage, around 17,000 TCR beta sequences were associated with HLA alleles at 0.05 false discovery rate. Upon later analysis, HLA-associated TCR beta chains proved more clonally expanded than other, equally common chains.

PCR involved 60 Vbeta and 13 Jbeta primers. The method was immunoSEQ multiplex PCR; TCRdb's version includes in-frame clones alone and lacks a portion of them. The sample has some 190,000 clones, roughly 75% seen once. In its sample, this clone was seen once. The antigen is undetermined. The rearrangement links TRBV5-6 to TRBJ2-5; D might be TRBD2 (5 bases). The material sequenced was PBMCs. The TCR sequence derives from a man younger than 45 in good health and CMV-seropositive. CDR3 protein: CASSPGAVQETQYF. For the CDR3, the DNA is TGTGCCAGCAGCCCCGGAGCGGTCCAAGAGACCCAGTACTTC.